One and the same sample provided the 25 T cell receptor beta chains below, sequenced in a study of T-cell reconstitution after alpha-beta-depleted transplantation in children. The TCRbeta library incorporated unique molecular identifiers. TCRdb ran MiXCR on the PCR reads and lists one entry per CDR3 protein. The data contain fewer than 500,000 distinct CDR3 sequences, roughly 43% of them singletons. The specimen comprised PBMCs, sampled before TCRalphabeta/CD19-depleted stem cell transplant. These receptors were taken from a girl under 10 years old with aplastic anemia, due to receive a stem cell transplant.

This rearrangement joins TRBV11-3 to TRBJ2-1; D is unresolved. V lost 5 bases and J lost 7, with 15 bases in between. The length of the CDR3 is 14 residues. Germline V gene sequence: CDR1 SGHNT, CDR2 YENEEA. The DNA of the CDR3 is TGTGCCAGCAGCCTTCTAGATGCCCCGAATGAGCAGTTCTTC. It translates to CASSLLDAPNEQFF.

V gene TRBV4-1 combines with J gene TRBJ2-1; a weak D match, TRBD2 (5 bases). The germline V and J ends were trimmed by 0 bases and 5 bases, with 26 bases remaining between them. CDR3 length: 20 residues. Germline V CDR1 and CDR2: MGHRA, YSYEKL. CDR3 amino acids: CASSQDFRTYLTTPDNEQFF. As DNA, the CDR3 is TGCGCCAGCAGCCAAGATTTTCGGACTTATCTAACGACCCCCGACAATGAGCAGTTCTTC.

The rearrangement links TRBV24-1 to TRBJ2-2; 8 bases match TRBD2. The CDR3 is made up of 16 amino acids. V dropped 3 bases and J dropped 5; count of bases not matched to a gene: 7. CDR1 is KGHDR, CDR2 SFDVKD, per germline. DNA for the CDR3: TGTGCCACCAGTGATATTAGCGGGAAGTCAACCGGGGAGCTGTTTTTT. This codes for CATSDISGKSTGELFF.

This clonotype was detected ten times or more. This rearrangement joins TRBV5-1 to TRBJ2-1, with 10 bases lining up with TRBD2. The ends lost 4 bases at V and 4 bases at J; junction bases unmatched: 20. The germline CDR1 and CDR2 sequences are SGHRS and YFSETQ. CDR3 length: 20 amino acids. CDR3 amino acids: CASSPRGAPVTSGKYNEQFF. The DNA for the CDR3 is TGCGCCAGCAGCCCCCGGGGGGCCCCGGTAACTAGCGGGAAATACAATGAGCAGTTCTTC.

This chain links TRBV28 with TRBJ2-3, with D maybe TRBD2 (6 bases). V lost 6 bases and J 7 bases, leaving 20 bases between the germline ends. Germline CDR1 and CDR2: MDHEN and SYDVKM. CDR3 length equals 15 residues. CDR3 residues: CASRSQRVLGNTQYF. The CDR3 DNA sequence: TGTGCCAGCAGGAGTCAGCGGGTCCTTGGAAATACGCAGTATTTT.

This chain joins TRBV5-5 and TRBJ2-4; D might be TRBD1 or TRBD2, each matching 6 bases. V lost 6 bases to trimming and J lost 0 bases, with 13 bases between them. This CDR3 contains 15 residues. Germline V gives CDR1 SGHKS, CDR2 YYEKEE (reference sequence). The CDR3: CASTTGALAKNIQYF. CDR3 in DNA: TGTGCCAGCACCACGGGGGCCTTAGCCAAAAACATTCAGTACTTC.

This clonotype was observed a few times. The chain carries TRBV7-2 and TRBJ1-4; 9 bases are shared with TRBD1. The CDR3 consists of 14 residues. Per germline, CDR1 SGHTA and CDR2 FQGNSA. V was pared by 5 bases and J by 6 bases, with 4 bases of the junction left unmatched. CDR3 in DNA: TGTGCCAGCAGCAGAGACAGGGGGGATGAAAAACTGTTTTTT. It translates to CASSRDRGDEKLFF.

The chain links TRBV5-1 to TRBJ2-5; D may match TRBD1 or TRBD2 (6 bases each). Germline V gene data show CDR1 as SGHRS and CDR2 as YFSETQ. The CDR3 totals 14 residues. V lost 4 bases to trimming and J lost 5 bases, with 15 bases between them. The CDR3 protein is CASSTPGAKETQYF. CDR3 nucleotides: TGCGCCAGCAGCACGCCGGGGGCCAAGGAGACCCAGTACTTC.

The chain has TRBV20-1 and TRBJ2-3, with D maybe TRBD1 (6 bases). Germline V CDR1 and CDR2: DFQATT, SNEGSKA (reference sequence). The CDR3 sequence is 13 residues long. Deletions cut 6 bases from V and 2 bases from J, with 12 bases between. The CDR3 DNA follows: TGCAGTGCGGGCAGGGGCGACACAGATACGCAGTATTTT. Amino acid sequence: CSAGRGDTDTQYF.

A few counts support this clonotype. The chain combines TRBV7-9 with TRBJ2-1; 11 bases are shared with TRBD2. V was pared by 6 bases and J by 8 bases, with 9 bases of the junction left unmatched. CDR3 length equals 15 residues. The V gene's germline CDR1 is SEHNR and CDR2 FQNEAQ (reference sequence). The CDR3 protein is CASRFAASGRYEQFF. In DNA, the CDR3 is TGTGCCAGCAGATTCGCGGCTAGCGGGAGGTATGAGCAGTTCTTC.

The table lists this clonotype with a few counts. V is TRBV7-2 and J is TRBJ2-7; TRBD2 matches 8 bases. CDR1 and CDR2 from the germline V gene are SGHTA and FQGNSA. The CDR3 loop spans 13 amino acids. Trimming cost V 5 bases and J 3 bases; bases outside gene matches: 3. The DNA for the CDR3 is TGTGCCAGCAGCCCCGGGACTAGCTACGAGCAGTACTTC. This sequence encodes CASSPGTSYEQYF.

The chain couples TRBV28 to TRBJ2-3, with D possibly TRBD2 on 7 matching bases. The length of the CDR3 is 17 residues. The germline V and J ends were trimmed by 3 bases and 3 bases, with 19 bases remaining between them. Germline assignment: CDR1 MDHEN and CDR2 SYDVKM. This CDR3 reads CASSFGYGAGATDTQYF. The DNA of the CDR3 is TGTGCCAGCAGTTTTGGCTATGGCGCGGGGGCGACAGATACGCAGTATTTT. Looking up the rest from reference TRBV28 and TRBJ2-3 gives the full variable domain: DVKVTQSSRYLVKRTGEKVFLECVQDMDHENMFWYRQDPGLGLRLIYFSYDVKMKEKGDIPEGYSVSREKKERFSLILESASTNQTSMYLCASSFGYGAGATDTQYFGPGTRLTVL.

The rearrangement joins TRBV7-2 to TRBJ1-2, with D tentatively TRBD1 (5 bases). The V and J ends lost 1 base and 4 bases respectively, with 7 bases between them. CDR3 length equals 13 residues. Per the germline V gene, CDR1 is SGHTA and CDR2 is FQGNSA. The CDR3 DNA reads TGTGCCAGCAGCTTAGAAACAGGCTATGGCTACACCTTC. Its protein product is CASSLETGYGYTF.

This chain uses TRBV6-9 with TRBJ2-3; TRBD2 agrees at 11 bases. CDR1 is MNHGY and CDR2 is SVAAGI in the germline V gene. The length of the CDR3 is 15 residues. J lost 4 bases, V lost 9 bases, and 9 bases had no gene match. This CDR3 is CARDTSGRLPDTQYF. CDR3 sequence (DNA): TGTGCCAGGGACACTAGCGGGAGATTGCCAGATACGCAGTATTTT.

The gene calls are TRBV20-1 and TRBJ2-1; TRBD2 agrees at 8 bases. J was trimmed by 7 bases and V by 7 bases; bases with no gene match: 6. CDR1 DFQATT and CDR2 SNEGSKA come from the germline V gene (reference sequence). This CDR3 comprises 12 residues. The CDR3 DNA reads TGCAGTGGCCGGGGGGGCAGGAATGAGCAGTTCTTC. Its translation: CSGRGGRNEQFF.

This clonotype was seen more than once but under ten times. The chain employs TRBV7-3 and TRBJ2-7, with 7 bases identical to TRBD2. The germline gives CDR1 SGHTA, CDR2 FQGTGA. The ends lost 1 base at V and 2 bases at J; junction bases unmatched: 5. This CDR3 region has 15 residues. The CDR3 DNA reads as TGTGCCAGCAGCTTAATAGGCGGGAGCACCTACGAGCAGTACTTC. This codes for CASSLIGGSTYEQYF.

This clonotype was counted between two and nine times. J is TRBJ2-7 and V is TRBV6-1; 10 bases are a match to TRBD1. CDR1 is MNHNS and CDR2 is SASEGT in the germline V gene. With 7 bases clipped from V and 2 bases from J, the junction kept 8 bases outside the gene matches. This CDR3 contains 15 residues. The CDR3 loop reads CASKVTGTGAYEQYF. The CDR3 DNA reads as TGTGCCAGCAAAGTGACCGGGACAGGGGCCTACGAGCAGTACTTC.

V usage is TRBV20-1 and J usage is TRBJ1-3; D not resolved. V lost 5 bases to trimming and J lost 2 bases, with 7 bases between them. Per germline, CDR1 DFQATT and CDR2 SNEGSKA (reference sequence). The CDR3 is made up of 12 amino acids. The CDR3 DNA reads TGCAGTGCTTTTGACCCTGGAAACACCATATATTTT. The encoded protein is CSAFDPGNTIYF.

The chain carries TRBV24-1 and TRBJ2-5, with 8 bases fitting TRBD1. This CDR3 region has 15 residues. Germline loops: CDR1 KGHDR, CDR2 SFDVKD. The ends lost 2 bases at V and 2 bases at J; junction bases unmatched: 3. The CDR3 loop reads CATSDSDRAQETQYF. The CDR3, as DNA: TGTGCCACCAGTGATTCGGACAGGGCTCAAGAGACCCAGTACTTC.

The chain recombines TRBV5-1 with TRBJ2-5; maybe TRBD2 (6 bases). V was pared by 3 bases and J by 1 base, with 22 bases between. This CDR3 is built from 18 residues. CDR1 is SGHRS and CDR2 is YFSETQ in the germline V gene. CDR3 nucleotides: TGCGCCAGCAGCTGGGGACTCGGTGGGGGGATCTCCCAAGAGACCCAGTACTTC. Amino acids: CASSWGLGGGISQETQYF.

The chain links TRBV5-1 to TRBJ2-1, with D perhaps TRBD2 (5 bases). The germline V gene has CDR1 SGHRS and CDR2 YFSETQ. This CDR3 is 14 amino acids long. Trimming removed 2 bases from V and 15 bases from J, with 21 bases in between. CDR3 sequence: CASSFSSTTRVGFF. The CDR3 DNA reads as TGCGCCAGCAGCTTTTCCTCTACTACTAGGGTAGGGTTCTTC. The variable domain in full, with the rest retrieved from reference TRBV5-1 and TRBJ2-1, is KAGVTQTPRYLIKTRGQQVTLSCSPISGHRSVSWYQQTPGQGLQFLFEYFSETQRNKGNFPGRFSGRQFSNSRSEMNVSTLELGDSALYLCASSFSSTTRVGFFGPGTRLTVL.

The rearrangement uses TRBV5-1 and TRBJ2-1; 11 bases map to TRBD1. The CDR3 totals 15 residues. Looked up from germline, CDR1 is SGHRS and CDR2 is YFSETQ. J lost 3 bases, V lost 4 bases, and 3 bases had no gene match. Here the CDR3 DNA reads TGCGCCAGCAGCCCGGGACAGGGGGACTACAATGAGCAGTTCTTC. Its translation is CASSPGQGDYNEQFF. Combining the CDR3 with reference TRBV5-1 and TRBJ2-1 gives the whole variable domain KAGVTQTPRYLIKTRGQQVTLSCSPISGHRSVSWYQQTPGQGLQFLFEYFSETQRNKGNFPGRFSGRQFSNSRSEMNVSTLELGDSALYLCASSPGQGDYNEQFFGPGTRLTVL.

The rearrangement joins TRBV6-1 to TRBJ2-1, with D unresolved. The V gene lost 7 bases and the J gene lost 7 bases, with 8 bases spanning the gap. Germline loops: CDR1 MNHNS, CDR2 SASEGT. This CDR3 has 11 residues. CDR3 region: CASTLRNEQFF. CDR3 nucleotide sequence: TGTGCCAGCACCCTCCGAAATGAGCAGTTCTTC.

This rearrangement joins TRBV5-1 to TRBJ1-1, with TRBD1 as a possible D gene (6 bases). Trimming stripped 2 bases from V and 5 bases from J, with 19 bases between. The CDR3 loop spans 16 amino acids. The germline CDR1 and CDR2 sequences are SGHRS and YFSETQ. CDR3 DNA sequence: TGCGCCAGCAGCTTCCCGGACAGTCGGTCTAATACTGAAGCTTTCTTT. Translating it yields CASSFPDSRSNTEAFF.

The rearrangement uses TRBV29-1 and TRBJ1-1; 8 nucleotides line up with TRBD1. Germline CDR1 is SQVTM and CDR2 is ANQGSEA. CDR3 length equals 13 residues. The trim removed 6 bases at V and 2 bases at J, leaving 5 bases unmatched. In DNA, the CDR3 is TGCAGCGTCGAGGGACAGGTTAACACTGAAGCTTTCTTT. Amino acids: CSVEGQVNTEAFF.